This T cell receptor (beta chain) is drawn from a study of T cell responses to AZD1222 COVID-19 vaccine. Study-level results: Repertoire collection took place solely once the T cell response had peaked.

CDR1 and CDR2 (germline): MDHEN, SYDVKM. This CDR3 is 14 amino acids long. The V segment lost 4 bases and the J segment 7 bases; nucleotides outside the gene matches: 5. Profiled with immunoSEQ multiplex PCR; TCRdb holds only in-frame clones, not every one. The table includes approximately 160,000 clones, 75% to 95% detected once. This clone has only one observation. Its antigen is unknown. The origin of this receptor is an adult in good health. J is TRBJ2-1 and V is TRBV28, with TRBD1 matching 9 bases. The sequences come from peripheral blood, collected on day 0 of AZD1222 vaccination. CDR3 region: CASSYRGRLNEQFF. In nucleotides, the CDR3 is TGTGCCAGCAGTTACAGGGGGCGTTTAAATGAGCAGTTCTTC.